This T cell receptor (beta chain) was identified in a study of cytomegalovirus exposure and HLA in healthy donors. Study summary: Both the 100 to 150 validation repertoires and the 666 first-cohort repertoires used the same platform, as reported by a later analysis. Findings and limits, study-wide: Cytomegalovirus association was listed for under 200 TCR beta chains.

To note about this clone: Its specificity is not known.

Here immunoSEQ multiplex PCR was the method, and the copy in TCRdb shows in-frame clones only, minus some. The top ten hold approximately 0.7% of the sample, which has 140,000 or so clones, approximately 89% seen once. Germline assignment: CDR1 MNHEY and CDR2 SMNVEV (reference sequence). V shed 4 bases, J shed 6 bases, and the junction held 3 bases outside the gene matches. CDR3 length equals 12 residues. Sequencing used PBMCs. This chain links TRBV27 with TRBJ2-7; 7 nucleotides align to TRBD1. This receptor was taken from a man in his late teens or twenties in good health and CMV-seronegative. The CDR3 loop reads CASSYRGTEQYF. The CDR3 DNA follows: TGTGCCAGCAGTTACAGGGGAACCGAGCAGTACTTC.